Listed below are T cell receptor beta chains from one sample, sequenced in a study of metastatic and nonmetastatic thyroid tumors. TCRdb re-called the PCR reads via MiXCR. The sample yields about 22,000 clones, around 20% seen once. The specimen sequenced was adjacent normal tissue. The receptor set was obtained from a male donor with papillary thyroid cancer or a benign thyroid nodule (not recorded which). Some clones in this sample may be carry-over from other donors' samples. Each CDR3 is given with its conserved first and last residue. D genes are given only for firm matches. Size is stated for part of the rows, as once, few or many counts, or as a class when the clone is expanded.

TRBJ2-2,TRBD2,medium-sized,TRBV6-1,TGTGCCAGCAGTGGAGGGAGGGCAGGGAGCACCGGGGAGCTGTTTTTT,CASSGGRAGSTGELFF
TRBJ2-3,-,-,TRBV5-6,TGTGCCAGCAGCTTAGGAGGTGACACAGATACGCAGTATTTT,CASSLGGDTDTQYF
TRBJ2-1,-,many,TRBV29-1,TGCAGCGGAGGACAGAGCTCCTACAATGAGCAGTTCTTC,CSGGQSSYNEQFF
TRBJ1-1,-,few,TRBV6-1,TGTGACACCTTACCCGGACGGGCAGGGAGCACTGAAGATTTCTTT,CDTLPGRAGSTEDFF
TRBJ2-3,-,many,TRBV30,TGTGCCTGGAGTGATTACCCCCAGCGGGATACGCAGTATTTT,CAWSDYPQRDTQYF
TRBJ2-5,-,-,TRBV7-3,TGTGCCAGCAGCTATCTCGGGGGCAGGGGAGAAACCCAGTACTTC,CASSYLGGRGETQYF
TRBJ2-3,-,medium-sized,TRBV11-3,TGTGCCAGCAGCTTAAGTGACAGCTACACAGATACGCAGTATTTT,CASSLSDSYTDTQYF
TRBJ2-7,-,many,TRBV20-1,TGCAGTGCTAGTGCGACAGTCGCCTACGAGCAGTACTTC,CSASATVAYEQYF
TRBJ1-1,-,many,TRBV7-6,TGTGCCAGCAGCTTAAGTGGGGACACTGAAGCTTTCTTT,CASSLSGDTEAFF
TRBJ2-7,-,-,TRBV11-3,TGTGCCAGCAGCTTAGAAAACCTAGGATACGAGCAGTACTTC,CASSLENLGYEQYF
TRBJ2-7,TRBD1,-,TRBV7-9,TGTGCCAGCAGTCAAGGGACAGGTTACTACGAGCAGTACTTC,CASSQGTGYYEQYF
TRBJ1-4,-,once,TRBV3-1,TGCGCCAGCAGCCACCCTCCAGGTGAAAAACTGTTTTTT,CASSHPPGEKLFF
TRBJ2-7,-,many,TRBV7-2,TGTGCCAGCAGCCGACCGTCCTCTTCCTCCGAGCAGTACTTC,CASSRPSSSSEQYF
TRBJ2-5,TRBD1,many,TRBV11-3,TGTGCCAGCAGCCCCGGACAGGTCTCAGAGACCCAGTACTTC,CASSPGQVSETQYF
TRBJ1-4,TRBD1,-,TRBV5-1,TGCGCCAGCAGCCCAGGACAGGGGTCGGCTGAAAAACTGTTTTTT,CASSPGQGSAEKLFF
TRBJ1-2,-,-,TRBV5-1,TGCGCCAGCAGCTTGGTCGAGGGATTCTATGGCTACACCTTC,CASSLVEGFYGYTF
TRBJ1-2,-,-,TRBV19,TGCGCCAGTAGTATGTTGGTTATTGGCGACTATGGCTACACCTTC,CASSMLVIGDYGYTF
TRBJ2-2,-,many,TRBV5-8,TGTGCCAGCAGCCGGACTCGGGATAACACCGGGGAGCTGTTTTTT,CASSRTRDNTGELFF
TRBJ2-1,TRBD2,many,TRBV5-1,TGCGCCAGCAGCCTGATAGCGGGGGAGAATGAGCAGTTCTTC,CASSLIAGENEQFF
TRBJ1-4,TRBD1,many,TRBV9,TGTGCCAGCAGCGTAGGTCCCACAGGGGGCGAAAAACTGTTTTTT,CASSVGPTGGEKLFF
TRBJ2-2,-,many,TRBV9,TGTGCCAGCAGCGTAGGGGTCACCTCCGGGGAGCTGTTTTTT,CASSVGVTSGELFF
TRBJ2-5,-,many,TRBV20-1,TGCAGTGCTATTCGTGGGGACGCTACGGCCGCAGAGACCCAGTACTTC,CSAIRGDATAAETQYF